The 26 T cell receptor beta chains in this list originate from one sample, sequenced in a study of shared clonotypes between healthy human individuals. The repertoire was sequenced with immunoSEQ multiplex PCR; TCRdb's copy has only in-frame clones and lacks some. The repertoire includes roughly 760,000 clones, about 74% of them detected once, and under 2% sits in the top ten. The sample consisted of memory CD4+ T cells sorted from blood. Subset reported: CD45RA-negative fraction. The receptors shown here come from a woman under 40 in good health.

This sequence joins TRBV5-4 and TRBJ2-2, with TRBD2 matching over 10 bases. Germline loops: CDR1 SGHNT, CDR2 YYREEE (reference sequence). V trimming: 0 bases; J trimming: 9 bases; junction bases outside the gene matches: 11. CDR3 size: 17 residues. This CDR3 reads CASSLGASGGLARELFF. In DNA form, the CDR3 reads TGTGCCAGCAGCTTGGGAGCTAGCGGGGGACTTGCTAGGGAGCTGTTTTTT.

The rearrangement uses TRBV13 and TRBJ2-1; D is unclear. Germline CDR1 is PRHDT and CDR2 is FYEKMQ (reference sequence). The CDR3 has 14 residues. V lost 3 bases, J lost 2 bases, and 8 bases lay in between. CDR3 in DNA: TGTGCCAGCAGCTTGTTACTGACCTACAATGAGCAGTTCTTC. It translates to CASSLLLTYNEQFF.

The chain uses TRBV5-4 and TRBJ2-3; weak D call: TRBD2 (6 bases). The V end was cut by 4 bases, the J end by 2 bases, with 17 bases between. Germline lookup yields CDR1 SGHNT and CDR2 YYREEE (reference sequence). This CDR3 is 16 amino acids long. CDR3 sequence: CASSPRTSFSTDTQYF. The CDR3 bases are TGTGCCAGCAGCCCCAGAACTAGCTTCTCCACAGATACGCAGTATTTT. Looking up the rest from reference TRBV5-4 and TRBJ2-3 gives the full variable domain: ETGVTQSPTHLIKTRGQQVTLRCSSQSGHNTVSWYQQALGQGPQFIFQYYREEENGRGNFPPRFSGLQFPNYSSELNVNALELDDSALYLCASSPRTSFSTDTQYFGPGTRLTVL.

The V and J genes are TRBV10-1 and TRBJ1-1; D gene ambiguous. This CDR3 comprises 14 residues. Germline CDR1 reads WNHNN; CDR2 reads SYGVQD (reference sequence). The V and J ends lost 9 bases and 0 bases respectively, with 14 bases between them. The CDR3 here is CASKPDNMNTEAFF. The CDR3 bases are TGCGCCAGTAAACCCGACAATATGAACACTGAAGCTTTCTTT.

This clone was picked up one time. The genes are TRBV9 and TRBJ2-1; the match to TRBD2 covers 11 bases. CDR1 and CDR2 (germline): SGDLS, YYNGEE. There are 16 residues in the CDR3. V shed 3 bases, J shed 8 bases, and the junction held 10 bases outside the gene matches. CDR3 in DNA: TGTGCCAGCAGCGAAATGACTAGCGGGAATATGGATGAGCAGTTCTTC. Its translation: CASSEMTSGNMDEQFF.

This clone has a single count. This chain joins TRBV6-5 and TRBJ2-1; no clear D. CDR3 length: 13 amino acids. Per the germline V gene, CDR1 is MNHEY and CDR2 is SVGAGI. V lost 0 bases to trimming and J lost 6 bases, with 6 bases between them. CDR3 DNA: TGTGCCAGCAGTTACTCGTATACCAATGAGCAGTTCTTC. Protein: CASSYSYTNEQFF.

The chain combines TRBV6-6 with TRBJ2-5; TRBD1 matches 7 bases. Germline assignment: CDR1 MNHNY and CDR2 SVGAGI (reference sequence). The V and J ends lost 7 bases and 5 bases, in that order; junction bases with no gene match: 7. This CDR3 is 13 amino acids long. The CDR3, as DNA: TGTGCCAGCACCCGACAGGGAAGCGAGACCCAGTACTTC. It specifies CASTRQGSETQYF.

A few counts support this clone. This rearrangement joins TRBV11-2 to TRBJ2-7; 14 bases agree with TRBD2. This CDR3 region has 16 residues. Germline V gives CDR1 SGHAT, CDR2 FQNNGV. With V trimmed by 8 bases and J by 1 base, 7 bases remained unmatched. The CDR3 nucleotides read TGTGCCAGCCAGTTGGGACTAGCGGGAGTATCCTACGAGCAGTACTTC. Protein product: CASQLGLAGVSYEQYF.

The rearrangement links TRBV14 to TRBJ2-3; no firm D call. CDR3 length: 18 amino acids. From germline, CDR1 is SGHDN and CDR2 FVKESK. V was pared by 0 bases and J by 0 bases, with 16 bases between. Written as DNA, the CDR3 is TGTGCCAGCAGCCAAGATCGCCCGAGAACCTCAAGCACAGATACGCAGTATTTT. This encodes CASSQDRPRTSSTDTQYF.

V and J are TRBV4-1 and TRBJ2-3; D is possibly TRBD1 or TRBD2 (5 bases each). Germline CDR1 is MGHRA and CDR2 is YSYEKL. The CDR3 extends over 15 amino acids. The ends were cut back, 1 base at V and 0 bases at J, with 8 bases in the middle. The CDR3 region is CASSQVGASTDTQYF. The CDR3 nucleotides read TGCGCCAGCAGCCAAGTCGGGGCTAGCACAGATACGCAGTATTTT.

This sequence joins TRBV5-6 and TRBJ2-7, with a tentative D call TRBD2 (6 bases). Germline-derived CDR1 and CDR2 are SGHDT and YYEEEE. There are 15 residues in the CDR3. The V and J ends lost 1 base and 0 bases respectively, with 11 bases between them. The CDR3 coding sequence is TGTGCCAGCAGCTTGCGGGGAGGTACCTCCTACGAGCAGTACTTC. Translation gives CASSLRGGTSYEQYF.

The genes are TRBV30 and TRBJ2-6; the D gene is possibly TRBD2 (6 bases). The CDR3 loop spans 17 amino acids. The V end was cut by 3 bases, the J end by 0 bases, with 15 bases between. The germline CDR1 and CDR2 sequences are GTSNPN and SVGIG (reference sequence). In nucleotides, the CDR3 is TGTGCCTGGAGCACTCCCGCGGGGCGCTCTGGGGCCAACGTCCTGACTTTC. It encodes CAWSTPAGRSGANVLTF.

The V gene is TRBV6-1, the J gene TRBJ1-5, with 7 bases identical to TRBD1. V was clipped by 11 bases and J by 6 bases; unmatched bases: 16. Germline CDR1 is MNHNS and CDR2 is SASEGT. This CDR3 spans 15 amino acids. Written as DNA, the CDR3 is TGTGCCGGACGGACAGGTAATGGCTTTGGTCAGCCCCAGCATTTT. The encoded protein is CAGRTGNGFGQPQHF.

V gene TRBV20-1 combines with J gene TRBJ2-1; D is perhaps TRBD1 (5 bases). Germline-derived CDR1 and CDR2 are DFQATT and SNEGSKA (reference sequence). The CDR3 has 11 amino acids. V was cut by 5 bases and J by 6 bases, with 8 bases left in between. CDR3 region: CSASDINEQFF. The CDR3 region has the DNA TGCAGTGCTTCGGACATCAATGAGCAGTTCTTC.

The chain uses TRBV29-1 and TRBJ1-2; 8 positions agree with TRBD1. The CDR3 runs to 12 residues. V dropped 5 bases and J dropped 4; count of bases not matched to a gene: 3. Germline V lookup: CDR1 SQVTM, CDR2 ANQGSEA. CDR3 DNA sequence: TGCAGCGTTTGGGACAGGTTCTATGGCTACACCTTC. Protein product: CSVWDRFYGYTF.

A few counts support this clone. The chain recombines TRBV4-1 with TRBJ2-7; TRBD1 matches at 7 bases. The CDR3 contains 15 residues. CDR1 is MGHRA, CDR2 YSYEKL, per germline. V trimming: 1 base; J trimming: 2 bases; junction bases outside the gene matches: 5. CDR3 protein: CASSQVPGQTYEQYF. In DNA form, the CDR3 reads TGCGCCAGCAGCCAAGTCCCGGGACAGACCTACGAGCAGTACTTC.

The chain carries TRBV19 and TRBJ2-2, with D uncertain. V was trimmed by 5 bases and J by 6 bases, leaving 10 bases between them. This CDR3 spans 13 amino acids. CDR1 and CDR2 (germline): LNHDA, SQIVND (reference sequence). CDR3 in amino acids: CASSLLEPGELFF. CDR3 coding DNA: TGTGCCAGTAGTTTATTAGAGCCCGGGGAGCTGTTTTTT.

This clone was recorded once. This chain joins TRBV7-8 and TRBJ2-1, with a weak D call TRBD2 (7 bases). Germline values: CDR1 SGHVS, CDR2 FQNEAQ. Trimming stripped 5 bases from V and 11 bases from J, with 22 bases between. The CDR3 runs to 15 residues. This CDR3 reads CASSAGAGTTGKQFF. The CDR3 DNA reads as TGTGCCAGCAGCGCGGGGGCCGGGACGACAGGCAAGCAGTTCTTC. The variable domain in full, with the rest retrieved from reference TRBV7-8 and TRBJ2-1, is GAGVSQSPRYKVAKRGQDVALRCDPISGHVSLFWYQQALGQGPEFLTYFQNEAQLDKSGLPSDRFFAERPEGSVSTLKIQRTQQEDSAVYLCASSAGAGTTGKQFFGPGTRLTVL.

CDR3: CTSSRDFNLNQPQHF. Written as DNA, the CDR3 is TGCACCAGCAGCCGGGACTTTAACCTAAATCAGCCCCAGCATTTT. J is TRBJ1-5 and V is TRBV1. TRBV1 is shown as a pseudogene. The CDR3 sequence is 15 residues long.

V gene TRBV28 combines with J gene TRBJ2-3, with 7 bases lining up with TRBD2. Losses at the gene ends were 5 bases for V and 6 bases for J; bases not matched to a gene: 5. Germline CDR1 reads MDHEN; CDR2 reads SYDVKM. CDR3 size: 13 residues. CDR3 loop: CASSSPLADTQYF. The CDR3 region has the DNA TGTGCCAGCAGTAGCCCACTAGCGGATACGCAGTATTTT.

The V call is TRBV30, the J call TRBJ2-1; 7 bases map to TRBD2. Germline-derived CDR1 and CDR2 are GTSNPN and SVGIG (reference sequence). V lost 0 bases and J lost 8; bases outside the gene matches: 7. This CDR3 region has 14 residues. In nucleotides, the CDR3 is TGTGCCTGGAGTGTTTGGGAGGGTCTCGATGAGCAGTTCTTC. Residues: CAWSVWEGLDEQFF.

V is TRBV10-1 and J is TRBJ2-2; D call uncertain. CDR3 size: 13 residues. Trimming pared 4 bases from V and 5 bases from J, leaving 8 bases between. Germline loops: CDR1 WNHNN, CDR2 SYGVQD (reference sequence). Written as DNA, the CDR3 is TGCGCCAGCAGTGGCAGTGGAACCGGGGAGCTGTTTTTT. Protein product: CASSGSGTGELFF.

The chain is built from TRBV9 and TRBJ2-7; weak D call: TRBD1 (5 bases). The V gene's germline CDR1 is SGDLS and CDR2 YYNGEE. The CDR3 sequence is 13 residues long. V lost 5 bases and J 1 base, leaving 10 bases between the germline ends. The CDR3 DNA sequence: TGTGCCAGCAGAGCAGCAGGGTCCTACGAGCAGTACTTC. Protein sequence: CASRAAGSYEQYF.

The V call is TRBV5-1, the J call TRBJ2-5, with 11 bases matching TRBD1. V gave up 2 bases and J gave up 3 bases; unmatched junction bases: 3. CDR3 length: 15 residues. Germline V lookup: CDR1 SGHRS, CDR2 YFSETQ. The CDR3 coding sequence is TGCGCCAGCAGCTTCCGGACAGGGGGCGAAGAGACCCAGTACTTC. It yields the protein CASSFRTGGEETQYF.

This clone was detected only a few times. DNA for the CDR3: TGCGCCAGCAGCTTTTACAGCGGGATAGAGACCCAGTACTTC. Translated: CASSFYSGIETQYF. The chain joins TRBV5-1 to TRBJ2-5; TRBD2 matches at 7 bases. This CDR3 is built from 14 residues. CDR1 SGHRS and CDR2 YFSETQ come from the germline V gene. The junction had 5 bases not matched to a gene; V was cut back by 2 bases and J by 4 bases.

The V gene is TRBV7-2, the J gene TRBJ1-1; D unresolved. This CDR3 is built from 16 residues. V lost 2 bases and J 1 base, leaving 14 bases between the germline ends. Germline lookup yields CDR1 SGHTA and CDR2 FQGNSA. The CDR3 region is CASSLLPIYQNTEAFF. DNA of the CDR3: TGTGCCAGCAGCTTACTCCCAATCTACCAGAACACTGAAGCTTTCTTT.